Listed below are T cell receptor beta chains from one sample, sequenced in a study of T cells in Graves' hyperthyroidism and ophthalmopathy. From the multiplex PCR reads, TCRdb called clonotypes with MiXCR, one entry per CDR3 protein. The table lists just over 550,000 distinct CDR3 sequences, under 60% of them singletons. Sequencing used peripheral blood or thyroid tissue (not recorded which). The receptors stem from a woman between 18 and 29 years old with Graves' hyperthyroidism. The CDR3 runs from the conserved cysteine through the conserved F or W. Fields, in order: CDR3 length, V gene, D gene, clone size, J gene, CDR3 protein, CDR3 DNA. A D gene is named only where the DNA matches it firmly. Expanded clones are given a class, and other clones once, few, many or no size at all.

14	TRBV10-3	.	.	TRBJ2-7	CATYVQERAYEQYF	TGTGCCACCTACGTGCAAGAGCGGGCCTACGAGCAGTACTTC
11	TRBV29-1	.	.	TRBJ2-5	CSVRDGETQYF	TGCAGCGTTCGGGATGGGGAGACCCAGTACTTC
14	TRBV15	.	many	TRBJ1-1	CATSRAGAHSEAFF	TGTGCCACCAGCAGAGCGGGGGCGCATTCTGAAGCTTTCTTT
14	TRBV29-1	.	.	TRBJ1-1	CSSRTAALNTEAFF	TGCAGCAGTAGGACAGCAGCCTTGAACACTGAAGCTTTCTTT
14	TRBV10-3	.	once	TRBJ1-2	CAISDWDENYGYTF	TGTGCCATCAGTGATTGGGACGAGAACTATGGCTACACCTTC
13	TRBV2	.	few	TRBJ2-2	CASRRGGTGELFF	TGTGCCAGCAGAAGGGGGGGAACCGGGGAGCTGTTTTTT
17	TRBV15	TRBD1	many	TRBJ1-2	CATSRVPRRTGAGGYTF	TGTGCCACCAGCAGAGTACCGAGACGGACAGGGGCAGGTGGCTACACCTTC
14	TRBV19	TRBD1	.	TRBJ1-1	CASSKWDRNTEAFF	TGTGCCAGTAGTAAATGGGACAGGAACACTGAAGCTTTCTTT
17	TRBV7-2	.	.	TRBJ1-1	CASSPRMGGGRNTEAFF	TGTGCCAGCAGCCCGAGAATGGGGGGGGGCCGGAACACTGAAGCTTTCTTT
15	TRBV7-8	.	few	TRBJ1-3	CASSLAYEPGNTIYF	TGTGCCAGCAGCTTAGCGTACGAGCCTGGAAACACCATATATTTT
11	TRBV29-1	.	.	TRBJ1-1	CSVVDSTEAFF	TGCAGCGTTGTGGACTCCACTGAAGCTTTCTTT
14	TRBV2	.	.	TRBJ1-1	CASSPYWVNTEAFF	TGTGCCAGCAGCCCGTATTGGGTGAACACTGAAGCTTTCTTT
15	TRBV10-3	TRBD1	many	TRBJ1-2	CAISGTGVSNYGYTF	TGTGCCATCAGTGGGACAGGGGTTTCCAACTATGGCTACACCTTC
15	TRBV20-1	.	.	TRBJ2-5	CSARPGRKSLGTQYF	TGCAGTGCTAGGCCGGGCCGAAAATCCCTGGGGACCCAGTACTTC
14	TRBV7-2	.	.	TRBJ1-2	CASSSGTLNYGYTF	TGTGCCAGCAGCTCTGGGACTCTCAACTATGGCTACACCTTC
16	TRBV6-1	.	.	TRBJ1-1	CASSEVRTERGTEAFF	TGTGCCAGCAGTGAAGTCAGGACAGAGCGCGGCACTGAAGCTTTCTTT
13	TRBV10-3	.	few	TRBJ2-2	CAIRPPDTGELFF	TGTGCCATCAGACCCCCAGACACCGGGGAGCTGTTTTTT
16	TRBV6-1	.	.	TRBJ2-7	CASSKRRDSAYYEQYF	TGTGCCAGCAGTAAGAGGCGGGACAGCGCTTACTACGAGCAGTACTTC
10	TRBV29-1	TRBD1	once	TRBJ1-1	CSLQGSEAFF	TGCAGCTTACAGGGGAGTGAAGCTTTCTTT
16	TRBV19	TRBD1	.	TRBJ2-7	CASSIDQGQGLDEQYF	TGTGCCAGTAGTATAGATCAGGGACAGGGTCTAGACGAGCAGTACTTC
15	TRBV7-2	TRBD1	.	TRBJ1-1	CASSLSGQGASEAFF	TGTGCCAGCAGCTTATCGGGACAGGGAGCCTCTGAAGCTTTCTTT
13	TRBV20-1	.	many	TRBJ1-6	CSARDIYNSPLHF	TGCAGTGCCCGGGACATATATAATTCACCCCTCCACTTT
20	TRBV10-1	.	.	TRBJ1-5	CASSDSLRSRAQNSNQPQHF	TGCGCCAGCAGTGATTCTCTGCGTTCGAGGGCGCAGAATAGCAATCAGCCCCAGCATTTT
12	TRBV19	.	.	TRBJ2-3	CASSISSDTQYF	TGTGCCAGTAGTATCTCTTCGGATACGCAGTATTTT
16	TRBV7-9	TRBD2	.	TRBJ2-7	CASSRTSGTSSYEQYF	TGTGCCAGCAGCAGGACTAGCGGGACCTCTTCCTACGAGCAGTACTTC
12	TRBV2	.	many	TRBJ2-7	CAGWGRDSEQYF	TGTGCCGGCTGGGGCAGGGACTCCGAGCAGTACTTC
13	TRBV10-3	.	.	TRBJ2-5	CAISESGGETQNF	TGTGCCATCAGTGAGTCGGGGGGAGAGACCCAGAACTTC
15	TRBV9	.	few	TRBJ2-7	CASSGGWDGDDEQYF	TGTGCCAGCAGCGGAGGGTGGGACGGGGATGACGAGCAGTACTTC
15	TRBV7-9	.	.	TRBJ2-5	CASSPTGEYQETQYF	TGTGCCAGCAGCCCGACTGGGGAGTATCAAGAGACCCAGTACTTC
15	TRBV11-2	.	.	TRBJ1-6	CASSRRGTYNSPLHF	TGTGCCAGCAGCCGTAGGGGTACCTATAATTCACCCCTCCACTTT
14	TRBV9	TRBD2	few	TRBJ2-7	CASSLGTSGNEQYF	TGTGCCAGCAGCCTTGGGACTAGCGGGAACGAGCAGTACTTC
16	TRBV7-9	TRBD1	.	TRBJ1-6	CASSLGQGRVNSPLHF	TGTGCCAGCAGCCTAGGACAGGGCAGAGTTAATTCACCCCTCCACTTT
15	TRBV2	.	.	TRBJ2-7	CASTRGEGQNYEQYF	TGTGCCAGCACCCGCGGCGAGGGGCAAAACTACGAGCAGTACTTC
13	TRBV7-6	.	many	TRBJ1-1	CASSAPRDTEAFF	TGTGCCAGCAGCGCTCCGAGGGACACTGAAGCTTTCTTT
14	TRBV7-2	.	.	TRBJ2-7	CASSFGGTPYEQYF	TGTGCCAGCAGTTTCGGGGGCACCCCCTACGAGCAGTACTTC
12	TRBV2	.	.	TRBJ2-1	CASKGMDYEQFF	TGTGCCAGCAAGGGCATGGATTATGAGCAGTTCTTC
11	TRBV2	.	.	TRBJ1-1	CATGGGFEAFF	TGTGCCACCGGAGGGGGGTTTGAAGCTTTCTTT
14	TRBV11-1	.	.	TRBJ2-7	CASSPGHRRDEQYF	TGTGCCAGCAGCCCCGGGCACCGCCGCGACGAGCAGTACTTC
13	TRBV2	.	many	TRBJ1-2	CASSETRDYGYTF	TGTGCCAGCAGTGAAACCAGGGACTATGGCTACACCTTC